This TCR beta chain originates from a study of CXCR3-negative and CXCR3-positive naive CD8 T cells (dated by TCRdb to the late 2010s). Background for the entire study: In total, 130 million to 150 million TRB reads were obtained, which works out to roughly 1.5 +/- 0.3 million reads per library. The TRBV-TRBJ cluster analysis covered naive subsets from a handful of donors and memory cells from 3 donors. Data from fewer than 12 donors, pooled across two independent experiments, went into the diversity and physicochemical repertoire analyses.

The instrument given in TCRdb is NextSeq 550. The Human TCR Profiling Kit (MiLaboratory) was used to prepare UMI-labeled 5' RACE TRB cDNA libraries. The full amount of extracted RNA was used for cDNA synthesis, and the full amount of resulting cDNA was used for PCR amplification. Libraries were prepared in parallel using an identical number of PCR cycles. Concerning the study's data processing: With a requirement of at least two reads per UMI, MIGEC and MiXCR extracted about 53,000 +/- 9,400 unique UMI-labeled TRB cDNA molecules per library. On average, each library contained 40,000 +/- 10,000 functional in-frame TRB CDR3 nucleotide clonotypes without stop codons. After downsampling to 5000 UMI-labeled TRB molecules per sample, diversity metrics, including normalized Shannon-Wiener and Chao1, were computed in VDJtools. VDJtools was used to calculate clonotype-size-weighted physicochemical properties of the central five CDR3 residues, namely interaction energy, strength, volume and Kidera factor 4. TCRdb reprocessed the raw reads; every CDR3 protein sequence is a single record, and DNA is not supplied. These V and J calls are TCRdb output, not the study's own analysis. The table held for this sample gives 90,000 to 100,000 distinct CDR3 sequences. Jointly, the top ten make up approximately 1.7% of the sample.

Each CD8+ T cell subset was flow-sorted in triplicate, with some 300,000 cells per subset placed directly into RLT lysis buffer. To keep memory contaminants out, a stringent definition of naive CD8+ T cells was applied: CD45RO-CCR7+CD27+CD95-. Standard density gradient centrifugation was used to isolate peripheral blood mononuclear cells from buffy coats. Naive CXCR3-negative and CXCR3-positive CD8+ T cells were flow-sorted on a FACSAria III. An RNeasy Mini Kit was used to extract total RNA from the sorted cells. What the study reported, not specific to this receptor: Because surface CD5, which is linked to self-reactivity in mice, was comparable between the naive subsets, TCR interaction strength was also inferred from TRB CDR3 physicochemical properties. Because CXCR3 expression was partially decreased after cryopreservation, freshly isolated PBMCs were used for most assays. Comparably high repertoire diversity was found in both naive subsets, whereas much lower repertoire diversity was found in memory CD8+ T cells. TRB CDR3s from CXCR3-positive naive cells showed higher hydrophobicity (lower Kidera factor 4), lower energy, and higher strength and volume indices than CXCR3-negative naive cells. Similar TRBV-TRBJ usage was shown by naive CXCR3-negative and CXCR3-positive cells from the same donor, whereas distinct patterns were shown by memory cells.

On this clonotype itself: The antigen this receptor binds is unknown.

In the germline V gene, CDR1 corresponds to SQVTM and CDR2 to ANQGSEA. The CDR3 spans 13 residues, from the cysteine through the phenylalanine. DNA for this receptor is not on file. The sequence came from a human donor in good health. Some clones in this sample may be carry-over from other donors' samples. This sequence uses TRBV29-1 and TRBJ2-7; the TRBD1 assignment by TCRdb is unverifiable without DNA. Sequencing was performed on naive CXCR3- CD8+ T cells from blood. The sample's cell subset or site, from its label and the paper: CD45RO-CCR7+CD27+CD95- naive CD8+ T cells lacking CXCR3 (TNR3-). The CDR3 here reads CSVEEGQGYEQYF.